This TCR beta chain was observed in a study of radiotherapy plus CTLA-4 blockade in lung cancer. Libraries were prepared by immunoSEQ multiplex PCR; TCRdb keeps only in-frame clonotypes and omits some of them. In the table there are about 48,000 clones, 75% to 85% of which are singletons. Trimming cost V 2 bases and J 3 bases, with 7 bases left between them. In germline, CDR1 is MDHEN, CDR2 SYDVKM. The CDR3 totals 13 residues. Study outcomes and limitations: Among reported predictors of response, early blood T cell clone dynamics with interferon-beta performed best. The study found tumor-derived TCR clones expanded in blood after radiotherapy plus ipilimumab.

Regarding this clone: Antigen: not known.

The sequencing used peripheral blood, collected from a patient treated with radiotherapy plus ipilimumab. The origin of this receptor is a human donor with non-small cell lung cancer who had stable disease on radiotherapy plus ipilimumab. This chain links TRBV28 with TRBJ1-2; D gene uncertain. The chain's CDR3 is CASSLGGYYGYTF. The CDR3 DNA reads TGTGCCAGCAGTTTAGGCGGATACTATGGCTACACCTTC.